Listed below are T cell receptor beta chains from one sample, sequenced in a study of T-cell reconstitution after alpha-beta-depleted transplantation in children. TCRdb re-analysed the PCR reads in MiXCR, keeping a single row per CDR3 protein. The data show about 580,000 distinct CDR3 sequences, more than 20% seen once. Source: PBMCs, mostly from graft donor cells, taken 360 days after TCRalphabeta/CD19-depleted stem cell transplant. The receptors originated from a boy under two years old who had a stem cell transplant for acute myeloid leukemia, so the T cells may come from the graft donor. Each CDR3 is given with its conserved first and last residue. D genes are given only for firm matches. Size is omitted from some rows. Given values are once, few, many or a class for expanded clones.

CDR3 protein	CDR3 DNA	J gene	V gene	clone size	D gene
CASSLILANQANSNEQFF	TGTGCCAGCAGTTTGATCTTGGCCAACCAGGCCAACAGTAATGAGCAGTTCTTC	TRBJ2-1	TRBV12-3/TRBV12-4	few	NA
CASSYGDSQETQYF	TGTGCCAGCAGTTATGGGGACAGCCAAGAGACCCAGTACTTC	TRBJ2-5	TRBV6-5	few	TRBD1
CASSARPSTDTQYF	TGTGCCAGCAGCGCACGACCGAGCACAGATACGCAGTATTTT	TRBJ2-3	TRBV9	many	NA
CASSQDRDGLYEQYF	TGCGCCAGCAGCCAAGATCGGGACGGCCTCTACGAGCAGTACTTC	TRBJ2-7	TRBV4-3	NA	NA
CASSYSSEQFF	TGTGCCAGCAGTTACTCGAGTGAGCAGTTCTTC	TRBJ2-1	TRBV6-2/TRBV6-3	many	NA
CASSLGDREDF	TGTGCCAGCAGTTTAGGGGACAGGGAAGACTTC	TRBJ2-7	TRBV12-3/TRBV12-4	NA	TRBD1
CATSRDLGPYNEQFF	TGTGCCACCAGCAGAGATCTTGGACCCTACAATGAGCAGTTCTTC	TRBJ2-1	TRBV15	many	NA
CASSFSRGDGYTF	TGTGCCAGCAGCTTTTCTCGAGGGGATGGCTACACCTTC	TRBJ1-2	TRBV7-9	NA	NA
CASSQVAPGMNTGELFF	TGCGCCAGCAGCCAAGTCGCGCCGGGGATGAACACCGGGGAGCTGTTTTTT	TRBJ2-2	TRBV4-1	NA	NA
CASTRYGTSGVNEQFF	TGTGCCAGCACCCGATATGGGACTAGCGGGGTCAATGAGCAGTTCTTC	TRBJ2-1	TRBV12-3/TRBV12-4	many	TRBD2
CASSLQVRSSTDTQYF	TGTGCCAGCAGTTTACAAGTTAGGAGTTCCACAGATACGCAGTATTTT	TRBJ2-3	TRBV12-3/TRBV12-4	NA	NA
CASSYRVDGELFF	TGTGCCAGCAGTTACAGGGTCGACGGGGAGCTGTTTTTT	TRBJ2-2	TRBV6-5	NA	NA
CASSQRTSEPQHF	TGTGCCAGCAGCCAACGGACCTCCGAGCCCCAGCATTTT	TRBJ1-5	TRBV7-8	few	NA
CASSLEDGAGKFF	TGTGCCAGCAGTTTAGAGGACGGGGCGGGGAAGTTCTTC	TRBJ2-1	TRBV12-3/TRBV12-4	NA	NA
CASRPRTKETQYF	TGTGCCAGCAGGCCCCGGACCAAAGAGACCCAGTACTTC	TRBJ2-5	TRBV27	NA	NA
CASSPATNSYNEQFF	TGTGCCAGCTCACCGGCAACGAACTCCTACAATGAGCAGTTCTTC	TRBJ2-1	TRBV18	few	NA
CASSFEGWAYEQYF	TGCGCCAGCAGCTTCGAGGGGTGGGCCTACGAGCAGTACTTC	TRBJ2-7	TRBV5-1	NA	NA
CASSRLDLSSYNEQFF	TGTGCCAGCAGCCGCCTGGACCTGAGCTCCTACAATGAGCAGTTCTTC	TRBJ2-1	TRBV7-9	many	NA
CASSSGGTSVETQYF	TGTGCCAGCAGTTCCGGGGGGACTAGCGTTGAGACCCAGTACTTC	TRBJ2-5	TRBV6-5	NA	TRBD2
CSVEVGAVSSYEQYF	TGCAGCGTTGAAGTCGGAGCGGTAAGCTCCTACGAGCAGTACTTC	TRBJ2-7	TRBV29-1	NA	NA
CASGGWDTGDNEQFF	TGTGCTAGTGGTGGGTGGGACACGGGCGACAATGAGCAGTTCTTC	TRBJ2-1	TRBV12-5	many	NA
CATSPLSFSYEQYF	TGTGCCACCAGCCCTCTAAGTTTCTCCTACGAGCAGTACTTC	TRBJ2-7	TRBV15	many	NA
CSVEPRETLYVRETQYF	TGCAGCGTTGAACCCAGGGAAACCCTCTACGTACGGGAGACCCAGTACTTC	TRBJ2-5	TRBV29-1	NA	NA
CATSRDGGTSGGFNEQFF	TGTGCCACCAGCAGAGATGGCGGGACTAGCGGGGGATTCAATGAGCAGTTCTTC	TRBJ2-1	TRBV15	NA	TRBD2
CTAGGPDTDTQYF	TGCACGGCGGGGGGACCCGACACAGATACGCAGTATTTT	TRBJ2-3	TRBV20-1	few	TRBD2
CAILGQEGTDTQYF	TGTGCCATCCTCGGACAGGAAGGTACAGATACGCAGTATTTT	TRBJ2-3	TRBV10-3	once	TRBD1
CSASPRGETQYF	TGCAGTGCTAGCCCACGGGGAGAGACCCAGTACTTC	TRBJ2-5	TRBV20-1	many	NA
CATSEGVQETQYF	TGTGCCACCAGTGAGGGGGTTCAAGAGACCCAGTACTTC	TRBJ2-5	TRBV24-1	NA	NA
CASSPQTGTATYEQYF	TGTGCCAGCAGCCCACAGACCGGGACAGCCACATACGAGCAGTACTTC	TRBJ2-7	TRBV7-3	many	TRBD1
CASSPSTSGGNTGELFF	TGTGCCAGCAGTCCGTCCACTAGCGGGGGGAACACCGGGGAGCTGTTTTTT	TRBJ2-2	TRBV12-3/TRBV12-4	few	TRBD2
CATSRGTTGGQETQYF	TGTGCCACCAGCAGAGGAACGACAGGGGGCCAAGAGACCCAGTACTTC	TRBJ2-5	TRBV15	NA	TRBD1
CSVVTDGYTF	TGCAGCGTTGTGACAGATGGCTACACCTTC	TRBJ1-2	TRBV29-1	NA	NA
CASSLDRGRPNEQFF	TGTGCCAGCAGTTTGGACAGGGGGCGTCCTAATGAGCAGTTCTTC	TRBJ2-1	TRBV27	few	TRBD1
CASSLMAFGAFF	TGTGCCAGCAGTTTGATGGCTTTCGGAGCTTTCTTT	TRBJ1-1	TRBV28	few	NA
CASSYFGGAGYTF	TGTGCCAGCAGTTACTTTGGGGGCGCGGGCTACACCTTC	TRBJ1-2	TRBV6-5	few	NA